This T cell receptor beta chain was recovered during a study of Tregs in tolerant kidney transplant recipients. This clone was seen a handful of times. No antigen is known for it. Germline V gene lookup returns CDR1 SGHNT and CDR2 YYREEE (reference sequence). V gave up 0 bases and J gave up 4 bases, with 6 bases separating them. CDR3 size: 13 residues. Broader study findings: No direct test of biological reproducibility was done here.

The method was immunoSEQ multiplex PCR; TCRdb's version includes in-frame clones alone and lacks a portion of them. This sample has under 300,000 clones, with 80% to 85% found just once. Sequencing was carried out using CD4+ T cells from blood. The rearrangement links TRBV5-4 to TRBJ2-3; unclear D gene. This sequence was found in a human donor in good health. CDR3 sequence reads: CASSLGSSDTQYF. The CDR3 DNA reads TGTGCCAGCAGCTTGGGGAGTTCAGATACGCAGTATTTT. The whole variable domain, remainder taken from reference TRBV5-4 and TRBJ2-3, is ETGVTQSPTHLIKTRGQQVTLRCSSQSGHNTVSWYQQALGQGPQFIFQYYREEENGRGNFPPRFSGLQFPNYSSELNVNALELDDSALYLCASSLGSSDTQYFGPGTRLTVL.